This passage covers 32 T cell receptor beta chains from one sample sequenced in a study of cytomegalovirus exposure and HLA in healthy donors. The PCR ran on 60 Vbeta and 13 Jbeta primers. Assay: immunoSEQ multiplex PCR; the TCRdb copy retains only in-frame clones and omits some. The sample has about 90,000 clones, less than 75% seen once. The specimen sequenced was PBMCs. All receptors come from a woman in her twenties or thirties in good health and CMV-seropositive.

J is TRBJ2-3 and V is TRBV29-1; 8 bases are shared with TRBD2. The trim removed 8 bases at V and 6 bases at J, leaving 13 bases unmatched. Germline assignment: CDR1 SQVTM and CDR2 ANQGSEA. CDR3 length: 14 amino acids. The CDR3 DNA is TGCAGCCCTTTTTTGGCGGGGGGAGGGGATACGCAGTATTTT. Its protein product is CSPFLAGGGDTQYF.

This sequence joins TRBV30 and TRBJ1-1; maybe TRBD1 (5 bases). This CDR3 is 11 amino acids long. Germline CDR1 GTSNPN, CDR2 SVGIG (reference sequence). The V and J ends lost 4 bases and 3 bases respectively, with 6 bases between them. The CDR3 reads CAWKGHTEAFF. The CDR3 nucleotides read TGTGCCTGGAAGGGGCACACTGAAGCTTTCTTT.

This chain uses TRBV5-6 with TRBJ2-3, with 9 bases fitting TRBD2. Germline-derived CDR1 and CDR2 are SGHDT and YYEEEE. This CDR3 has 15 amino acids. The V and J ends lost 4 bases and 5 bases, in that order; junction bases with no gene match: 8. The CDR3 region has the DNA TGTGCCAGCAGCGAACTGGGACTAGCTGGAGATACGCAGTATTTT. Protein sequence: CASSELGLAGDTQYF.

The chain employs TRBV7-2 and TRBJ2-2, with 9 nucleotides matching TRBD1. The CDR3 is made up of 14 amino acids. Germline loops: CDR1 SGHTA, CDR2 FQGNSA. V shed 4 bases, J shed 10 bases, and the junction held 7 bases outside the gene matches. CDR3 DNA sequence: TGTGCCAGCAGCTATACAGGGGGCAGTGAGGAGCTGTTTTTT. Encoded protein: CASSYTGGSEELFF.

The gene calls are TRBV6-5 and TRBJ2-1, with 8 bases lining up with TRBD1. In germline, CDR1 is MNHEY, CDR2 SVGAGI. Trimming took 5 bases from V and 7 from J; bases not matched to a gene: 7. The CDR3 loop spans 14 amino acids. The CDR3 sequence: CASSRGTGRNEQFF. The CDR3 nucleotides are TGTGCCAGCAGTCGAGGGACAGGTCGGAATGAGCAGTTCTTC.

This clone came up once. The chain couples TRBV25-1 to TRBJ2-1, with a tentative D call TRBD1 (6 bases). V lost 0 bases to trimming and J lost 7 bases, with 13 bases between them. Germline values: CDR1 MGHDK, CDR2 SYGVNS. CDR3 length: 15 residues. The DNA for the CDR3 is TGTGCCAGCAGTGAATACGGTACAGGGAAGAATGAGCAGTTCTTC. This encodes CASSEYGTGKNEQFF.

This clone was picked up one time. V gene TRBV10-1 combines with J gene TRBJ2-7; D is possibly TRBD2 (6 bases). V dropped 2 bases and J dropped 4 bases, with 15 bases sitting between them. The germline gives CDR1 WNHNN, CDR2 SYGVQD (reference sequence). The CDR3 contains 15 residues. The DNA of the CDR3 is TGCGCCAGCAGTGAGGTAACCGGGGGACCTTACGAGCAGTACTTC. This gives the protein CASSEVTGGPYEQYF.

The chain combines TRBV30 with TRBJ1-6; D gene uncertain. Trimming removed 5 bases from V and 0 bases from J, with 11 bases in between. The germline gives CDR1 GTSNPN, CDR2 SVGIG (reference sequence). This CDR3 has 15 amino acids. Here the CDR3 reads CAWDGLSSYNSPLHF. DNA of the CDR3: TGTGCCTGGGACGGACTGAGCTCCTATAATTCACCCCTCCACTTT.

This clone was picked up a small number of times. V and J are TRBV18 and TRBJ2-3; weak D call: TRBD2 (6 bases). V gave up 4 bases and J gave up 2 bases, with 7 bases separating them. Germline V gene sequence: CDR1 KGHSH, CDR2 LQKENI. The CDR3 sequence is 13 residues long. The CDR3 coding sequence is TGTGCCAGCTCACGGGGGGACACAGATACGCAGTATTTT. It codes for CASSRGDTDTQYF.

The rearrangement joins TRBV7-9 to TRBJ2-3, with D possibly TRBD2 on 6 matching bases. CDR1 and CDR2 from the germline V gene are SEHNR and FQNEAQ (reference sequence). CDR3 length equals 17 residues. Deletions cut 3 bases from V and 2 bases from J, with 18 bases between. CDR3 nucleotide sequence: TGTGCCAGCAGCTTGGTCGGTCGGGGGTTGCTCACAGATACGCAGTATTTT. Protein sequence: CASSLVGRGLLTDTQYF.

A few counts support this clone. The chain uses TRBV7-7 and TRBJ2-5; D may be TRBD2 (6 bases). The CDR3 length is 14 residues. Trimming left V 3 bases short and J 5 bases short, with 13 bases between. Germline values: CDR1 SSHAT, CDR2 FNYEAQ (reference sequence). CDR3 sequence reads: CASSFSGDGETQYF. Written as DNA, the CDR3 is TGTGCCAGCAGCTTTAGCGGAGATGGGGAGACCCAGTACTTC. Variable domain in full (rest from reference TRBV7-7 and TRBJ2-5): GAGVSQSPRYKVTKRGQDVTLRCDPISSHATLYWYQQALGQGPEFLTYFNYEAQPDKSGLPSDRFSAERPEGSISTLTIQRTEQRDSAMYRCASSFSGDGETQYFGPGTRLLVL.

The chain links TRBV10-3 to TRBJ1-1; possible D gene TRBD1, 5 bases. CDR3 length: 15 amino acids. Trimming took 7 bases from V and 1 from J, leaving 16 bases between them. The V gene's germline CDR1 is ENHRY and CDR2 SYGVKD. The CDR3 sequence: CAITQAGRSNTEAFF. CDR3 DNA sequence: TGTGCCATCACCCAGGCGGGACGCTCGAACACTGAAGCTTTCTTT.

This chain connects TRBV6-1 to TRBJ1-2; TRBD1 matches 7 bases. V trimming: 7 bases; J trimming: 0 bases; junction bases outside the gene matches: 8. The length of the CDR3 is 15 residues. Germline V gene lookup returns CDR1 MNHNS and CDR2 SASEGT. The CDR3 DNA reads TGTGCCAGCACTACGCTAGGGACAGCTAACTATGGCTACACCTTC. Translated: CASTTLGTANYGYTF.

This clone is a singleton in its sample. This rearrangement joins TRBV28 to TRBJ1-5; tentative D call: TRBD1 (6 bases). The germline CDR1 and CDR2 sequences are MDHEN and SYDVKM. This CDR3 has 15 residues. The ends were cut back, 2 bases at V and 5 bases at J, with 13 bases in the middle. As DNA, the CDR3 is TGTGCCAGCAGTTTAGCTGACAGGAGATATCAGCCCCAGCATTTT. Its protein is CASSLADRRYQPQHF.

The chain couples TRBV7-8 to TRBJ1-5; D is possibly TRBD1 (5 bases). CDR3 length equals 16 residues. Per germline, CDR1 SGHVS and CDR2 FQNEAQ. V lost 1 base to trimming and J lost 6 bases, with 16 bases between them. In DNA form, the CDR3 reads TGTGCCAGCAGCTTAGAGTCGGGGGGTATGAGTCAGCCCCAGCATTTT. Translated, it gives CASSLESGGMSQPQHF.

The CDR3 nucleotides read TGTGCCAGCAGCTTCCAGACTTCTGGAAACACCATATATTTT. This encodes CASSFQTSGNTIYF. This chain joins TRBV11-2 and TRBJ1-3; D remains unclear. V was trimmed by 3 bases and J by 1 base, leaving 7 bases between them. The CDR3 is made up of 14 amino acids. CDR1 SGHAT and CDR2 FQNNGV come from the germline V gene.

This clone was counted once. The genes are TRBV7-8 and TRBJ1-2; 8 nucleotides align to TRBD1. With 4 bases clipped from V and 7 bases from J, the junction kept 5 bases outside the gene matches. The germline V gene has CDR1 SGHVS and CDR2 FQNEAQ. There are 13 residues in the CDR3. CDR3 bases: TGTGCCAGCAGCTATGGACAGGGATCTGGCTACACCTTC. Translating it yields CASSYGQGSGYTF.

The genes are TRBV9 and TRBJ1-6; D is uncertain. The CDR3 runs 16 residues. Germline assignment: CDR1 SGDLS and CDR2 YYNGEE. V was shortened by 0 bases and J by 2 bases, with 9 bases between the two germline ends. This chain's CDR3 is CASSVAEGPYNSPLHF. DNA for the CDR3: TGTGCCAGCAGCGTAGCGGAGGGCCCCTATAATTCACCCCTCCACTTT.

This clone appeared once. This rearrangement joins TRBV5-1 to TRBJ2-1, with 16 nucleotides matching TRBD2. The CDR3 is 20 residues long. V lost 4 bases, J lost 1 base, and 11 bases stayed unmatched. Germline assignment: CDR1 SGHRS and CDR2 YFSETQ. This CDR3 is CASSPSGLAGGHGSYNEQFF. In nucleotides, the CDR3 is TGCGCCAGCAGCCCATCGGGACTAGCGGGGGGGCATGGGTCCTACAATGAGCAGTTCTTC.

This clone turned up a few times. The chain has TRBV4-3 and TRBJ2-1; D is perhaps TRBD2 (5 bases). Trimming removed 2 bases from V and 0 bases from J, with 14 bases in between. Per the germline V gene, CDR1 is LGHNA and CDR2 is YSLEER. The length of the CDR3 is 17 residues. The CDR3 nucleotides read TGCGCCAGCAGCCAACTTGGACTCTCGAGCTCCTACAATGAGCAGTTCTTC. Translation gives CASSQLGLSSSYNEQFF.

In this sample, this clone turned up a few times. This chain connects TRBV5-1 to TRBJ2-2; D is unclear. V lost 0 bases, J lost 2 bases, and 8 bases lay in between. This CDR3 contains 15 residues. Germline CDR1 reads SGHRS; CDR2 reads YFSETQ. This chain's CDR3 is CASSLGGINTGELFF. The CDR3 coding sequence is TGCGCCAGCAGCTTGGGAGGAATTAACACCGGGGAGCTGTTTTTT. The full variable domain, in which reference TRBV5-1 and TRBJ2-2 provide the parts outside the CDR3, is KAGVTQTPRYLIKTRGQQVTLSCSPISGHRSVSWYQQTPGQGLQFLFEYFSETQRNKGNFPGRFSGRQFSNSRSEMNVSTLELGDSALYLCASSLGGINTGELFFGEGSRLTVL.

This clone occurred a few times. The chain has TRBV4-3 and TRBJ1-2; 11 positions match TRBD1. This CDR3 spans 15 amino acids. The V and J ends lost 0 bases and 4 bases, in that order; junction bases with no gene match: 1. The germline CDR1 and CDR2 sequences are LGHNA and YSLEER. DNA for the CDR3: TGCGCCAGCAGCCAAGACGGACAGGGGGCCTATGGCTACACCTTC. Protein: CASSQDGQGAYGYTF.

The J gene is TRBJ2-7, the V gene TRBV6-8; TRBD1 matches at 10 bases. The germline gives CDR1 MNHGY, CDR2 SAAAGT. This CDR3 region has 15 residues. V lost 5 bases to trimming and J lost 3 bases; unmatched junction nucleotides: 7. Written as DNA, the CDR3 is TGTGCCAGCAGTCTTAATGACAGGGGGCTCTACGAGCAGTACTTC. It yields the protein CASSLNDRGLYEQYF.

This clone has just one count. The genes are TRBV4-1 and TRBJ2-7; 8 nucleotides agree with TRBD1. The CDR3 contains 15 residues. Germline CDR1 MGHRA, CDR2 YSYEKL. V was pared by 0 bases and J by 4 bases, with 5 bases of the junction left unmatched. CDR3 nucleotides: TGCGCCAGCAGCCAAGACGGGACAGGTCGGTACGAGCAGTACTTC. Its translation is CASSQDGTGRYEQYF.

This rearrangement joins TRBV28 to TRBJ1-2, with 11 bases that match TRBD1. Per germline, CDR1 MDHEN and CDR2 SYDVKM. The CDR3 consists of 16 residues. Trimming cost V 3 bases and J 5 bases; bases outside gene matches: 8. The chain's CDR3 is CASSLVGQGAGYGYTF. The CDR3 region has the DNA TGTGCCAGCAGTTTGGTCGGACAGGGGGCTGGATATGGCTACACCTTC.

The chain joins TRBV10-3 to TRBJ1-1; D is uncertain. The CDR3 loop spans 11 amino acids. Between the trimmed V and J ends, which lost 2 bases and 8 bases, there was a span of 6 bases. Per the germline V gene, CDR1 is ENHRY and CDR2 is SYGVKD. CDR3 sequence reads: CAISERREAFF. For the CDR3, the DNA is TGTGCCATCAGTGAGAGGAGAGAAGCTTTCTTT.

This clone appeared a few times. J is TRBJ1-1 and V is TRBV5-1, with 7 positions matching TRBD1. V shed 0 bases and J 0 bases; nucleotides not matched to a gene: 2. Per germline, CDR1 SGHRS and CDR2 YFSETQ. The CDR3 spans 15 residues. The chain's CDR3 is CASSLGQGMNTEAFF. The CDR3 DNA follows: TGCGCCAGCAGCTTGGGACAGGGAATGAACACTGAAGCTTTCTTT.

The V call is TRBV2, the J call TRBJ2-5; TRBD1 is a possible D gene (6 bases). The CDR3 contains 13 residues. Per the germline V gene, CDR1 is SNHLY and CDR2 is FYNNEI. The V gene lost 7 bases and the J gene lost 5 bases, with 14 bases spanning the gap. The CDR3 sequence: CASIRGSGETQYF. CDR3 coding DNA: TGTGCCAGCATAAGGGGGTCGGGGGAGACCCAGTACTTC.

The chain recombines TRBV7-2 with TRBJ1-5, with D possibly matching TRBD1 (6 bases). The CDR3 totals 16 residues. V lost 3 bases and J 0 bases, leaving 12 bases between the germline ends. CDR1 is SGHTA, CDR2 FQGNSA, per germline. CDR3 amino acids: CASSFGQINSNQPQHF. The CDR3 region has the DNA TGTGCCAGCAGCTTCGGACAGATCAATAGCAATCAGCCCCAGCATTTT.

The rearrangement uses TRBV30 and TRBJ1-2, with a tentative D call TRBD1 (5 bases). CDR3 length: 13 amino acids. Trimming took off 5 bases at V and 4 bases at J, with 14 bases between the two ends. Germline V lookup: CDR1 GTSNPN, CDR2 SVGIG (reference sequence). CDR3 in DNA: TGTGCCTGGGGGAGGTCCGGGGGCTATGGCTACACCTTC. Translating it yields CAWGRSGGYGYTF.

This clone has more than one count but fewer than ten. The gene calls are TRBV5-1 and TRBJ1-1; D possibly corresponds to TRBD1 (5 bases). This CDR3 has 17 amino acids. Per the germline V gene, CDR1 is SGHRS and CDR2 is YFSETQ. V was shortened by 0 bases and J by 2 bases, with 17 bases between the two germline ends. CDR3 amino acids: CASSLGVGVGGNTEAFF. CDR3 DNA: TGCGCCAGCAGCTTGGGGGTAGGGGTCGGCGGAAACACTGAAGCTTTCTTT.

This clone was picked up a small number of times. This chain connects TRBV4-1 to TRBJ1-1; D is unclear. V dropped 2 bases and J dropped 5 bases, with 15 bases sitting between them. Germline-derived CDR1 and CDR2 are MGHRA and YSYEKL. The CDR3 covers 15 residues. The CDR3 DNA reads as TGCGCCAGCAGCCAAACTTCTACAGTCAGGACTGAAGCTTTCTTT. It encodes CASSQTSTVRTEAFF.